A selection of T cell receptor beta chains follows, all from one sample in a study of blood T cell repertoires in COVID-19. Profiled with immunoSEQ multiplex PCR; TCRdb holds only in-frame clones, not every one. The data contain 70,000 to 100,000 clones, 85% to 95% of them singletons. The sample was peripheral blood. The receptors originated from a man in his 60s with acute or convalescent COVID-19. Both conserved end residues are part of each CDR3.

j_call: TRBJ1-1; v_call: TRBV25-1; cdr3_aa: CASSHGGRTEAFF
j_call: TRBJ1-6; v_call: TRBV6-5; cdr3_aa: CASSYSAIASPLHF
j_call: TRBJ2-2; v_call: TRBV9; cdr3_aa: CASSQLAPGELFF
j_call: TRBJ2-7; v_call: TRBV29-1; cdr3_aa: CSASGTDYYEQYF
j_call: TRBJ1-1; v_call: TRBV2; cdr3_aa: CASRLQGRAFF
j_call: TRBJ2-5; v_call: TRBV18; cdr3_aa: CASSRLQGDQETQYF
j_call: TRBJ1-1; v_call: TRBV6-4; cdr3_aa: CASSVREGTEAFF
j_call: TRBJ2-1; v_call: TRBV5-8; cdr3_aa: CASSLGAGGNNEQFF
j_call: TRBJ2-3; v_call: TRBV11-1; cdr3_aa: CASSLVSGATDTQYF
j_call: TRBJ2-7; v_call: TRBV27; cdr3_aa: CASSLRQGVSYEQYF
j_call: TRBJ2-2; v_call: TRBV29-1; cdr3_aa: CSVDWGDGTNTGELFF
j_call: TRBJ2-7; v_call: TRBV28; cdr3_aa: CASRPPQNEQYF
j_call: TRBJ1-1; v_call: TRBV5-6; cdr3_aa: CASSSGYTEAFF
j_call: TRBJ2-5; v_call: TRBV2; cdr3_aa: CASSLDQETQYF
j_call: TRBJ2-7; v_call: TRBV19; cdr3_aa: CASSIGTADSYEQYF
j_call: TRBJ1-5; v_call: TRBV19; cdr3_aa: CASSMEAVGDQPQHF
j_call: TRBJ2-1; v_call: TRBV9; cdr3_aa: CASSVGDSYNEQFF
j_call: TRBJ1-5; v_call: TRBV19; cdr3_aa: CASSPEGAGNQPQHF
j_call: TRBJ2-5; v_call: TRBV29-1; cdr3_aa: CTGGQVQETQYF
j_call: TRBJ2-7; v_call: TRBV6-6; cdr3_aa: CASSPGTNYEQYF
j_call: TRBJ2-3; v_call: TRBV27; cdr3_aa: CASSFWPPGQGLTDTQYF
j_call: TRBJ1-1; v_call: TRBV7-9; cdr3_aa: CASTGGANTEAFF
j_call: TRBJ2-7; v_call: TRBV19; cdr3_aa: CASSGSGLQEQYF
j_call: TRBJ1-4; v_call: TRBV2; cdr3_aa: CASTRQGVTNEKLFF
j_call: TRBJ1-5; v_call: TRBV6-5; cdr3_aa: CASSYGAGGGQPQHF
j_call: TRBJ2-3; v_call: TRBV28; cdr3_aa: CASRPTGFGTDTQYF
j_call: TRBJ2-7; v_call: TRBV20-1; cdr3_aa: CSATPGREQYF
j_call: TRBJ1-6; v_call: TRBV9; cdr3_aa: CASSVDISNSPLHF
j_call: TRBJ1-6; v_call: TRBV5-4; cdr3_aa: CASSSTQGDNSPLHF
j_call: TRBJ1-4; v_call: TRBV5-8; cdr3_aa: CASSLSKWDRENEKLFF
j_call: TRBJ2-2; v_call: TRBV7-6; cdr3_aa: CASSLARGTSGTAGELFF
j_call: TRBJ1-2; v_call: TRBV28; cdr3_aa: CASRTGGVNGYTF
j_call: TRBJ1-3; v_call: TRBV19; cdr3_aa: CASTLTASRNTIYF
j_call: TRBJ2-1; v_call: TRBV7-9; cdr3_aa: CASKWDWQNEQFF
j_call: TRBJ1-4; v_call: TRBV2; cdr3_aa: CASSEGGEINEKLFF
j_call: TRBJ2-3; v_call: TRBV19; cdr3_aa: CASSLELGTQYF
j_call: TRBJ1-1; v_call: TRBV2; cdr3_aa: CASHRGHTEAFF
j_call: TRBJ1-1; v_call: TRBV7-8; cdr3_aa: CASSKSELNTEAFF
j_call: TRBJ1-1; v_call: TRBV24-1; cdr3_aa: CATSGPRDTEAFF
j_call: TRBJ1-2; v_call: TRBV7-9; cdr3_aa: CASSYSSNGMDYGYTF
j_call: TRBJ2-1; v_call: TRBV28; cdr3_aa: CASSPLGTSGYNEQFF
j_call: TRBJ2-1; v_call: TRBV4-3; cdr3_aa: CASSQEPSSGKSVF
j_call: TRBJ1-2; v_call: TRBV4-3; cdr3_aa: CASSQIGTGGYGYTF
j_call: TRBJ2-3; v_call: TRBV6-5; cdr3_aa: CASSYSGLTTDTQYF
j_call: TRBJ2-7; v_call: TRBV7-2; cdr3_aa: CASSLDRDSYEQYF
j_call: TRBJ1-1; v_call: TRBV19; cdr3_aa: CASSIGQQAFF
j_call: TRBJ1-2; v_call: TRBV5-5; cdr3_aa: CASSSTQGGGYTF
j_call: TRBJ2-2; v_call: TRBV5-6; cdr3_aa: CASASGRGNTGELFF
j_call: TRBJ2-6; v_call: TRBV28; cdr3_aa: CASSPLGEGANVLTF
j_call: TRBJ2-2; v_call: TRBV4-3; cdr3_aa: CASSQGASGHTGELFF
j_call: TRBJ2-3; v_call: TRBV4-2; cdr3_aa: CASSQDYSTSTDTQYF
j_call: TRBJ1-6; v_call: TRBV7-9; cdr3_aa: CASSLPGQGPNSPLHF
j_call: TRBJ2-2; v_call: TRBV5-4; cdr3_aa: CASSLTPDRANTGELFF
j_call: TRBJ1-2; v_call: TRBV20-1; cdr3_aa: CSALGLRGYTF